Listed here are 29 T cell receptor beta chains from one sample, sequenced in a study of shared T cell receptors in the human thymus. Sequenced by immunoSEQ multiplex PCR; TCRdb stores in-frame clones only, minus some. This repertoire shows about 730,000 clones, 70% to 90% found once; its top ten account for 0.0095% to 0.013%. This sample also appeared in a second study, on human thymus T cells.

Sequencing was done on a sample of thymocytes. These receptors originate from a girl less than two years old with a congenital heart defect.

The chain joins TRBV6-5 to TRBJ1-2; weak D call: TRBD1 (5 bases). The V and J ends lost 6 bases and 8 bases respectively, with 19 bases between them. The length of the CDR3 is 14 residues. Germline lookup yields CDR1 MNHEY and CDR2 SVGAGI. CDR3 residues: CASSRTPTGGGYTF. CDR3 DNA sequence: TGTGCCAGCAGCCGCACTCCCACAGGTGGAGGCTACACCTTC.

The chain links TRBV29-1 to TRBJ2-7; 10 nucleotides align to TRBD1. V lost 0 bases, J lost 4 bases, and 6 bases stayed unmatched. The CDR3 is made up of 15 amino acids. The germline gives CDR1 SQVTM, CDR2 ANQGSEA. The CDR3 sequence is CSVEDTPGQGYEQYF. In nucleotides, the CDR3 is TGCAGCGTTGAAGATACGCCGGGACAGGGGTACGAGCAGTACTTC.

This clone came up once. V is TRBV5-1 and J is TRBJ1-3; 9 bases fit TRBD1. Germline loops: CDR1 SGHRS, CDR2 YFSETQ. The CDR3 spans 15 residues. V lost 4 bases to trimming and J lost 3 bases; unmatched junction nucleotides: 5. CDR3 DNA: TGCGCCAGCAGCACAACAGGGGGCGATGGAAACACCATATATTTT. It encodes CASSTTGGDGNTIYF.

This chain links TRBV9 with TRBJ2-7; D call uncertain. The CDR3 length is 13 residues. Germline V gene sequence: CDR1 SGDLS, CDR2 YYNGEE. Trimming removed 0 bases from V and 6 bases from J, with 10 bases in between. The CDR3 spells CASSVDPGPEQYF. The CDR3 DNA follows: TGTGCCAGCAGCGTAGATCCAGGCCCCGAGCAGTACTTC.

CDR3: CATRLADCNYGYTF. CDR3 sequence (DNA): TGTGCCACCAGGTTGGCAGACTGTAACTATGGCTACACCTTC. This chain connects TRBV15 to TRBJ1-2; D uncertain. CDR1 and CDR2 from the germline V gene are LNHNV and YYDKDF (reference sequence). V gave up 6 bases and J gave up 1 base, with 12 bases separating them. This CDR3 comprises 14 residues.

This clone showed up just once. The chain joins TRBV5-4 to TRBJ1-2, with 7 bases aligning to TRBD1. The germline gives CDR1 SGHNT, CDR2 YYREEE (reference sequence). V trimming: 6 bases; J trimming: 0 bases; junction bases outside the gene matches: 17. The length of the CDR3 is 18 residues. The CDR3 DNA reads TGTGCCAGCATCAATCGACAGGGCGATTTTATGGCTAACTATGGCTACACCTTC. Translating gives CASINRQGDFMANYGYTF.

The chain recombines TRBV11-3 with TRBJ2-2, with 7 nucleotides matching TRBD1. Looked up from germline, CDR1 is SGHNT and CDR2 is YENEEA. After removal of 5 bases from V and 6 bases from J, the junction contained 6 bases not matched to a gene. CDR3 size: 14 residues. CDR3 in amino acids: CASSVQGCAGELFF. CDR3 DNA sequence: TGTGCCAGCAGCGTACAGGGGTGTGCCGGGGAGCTGTTTTTT.

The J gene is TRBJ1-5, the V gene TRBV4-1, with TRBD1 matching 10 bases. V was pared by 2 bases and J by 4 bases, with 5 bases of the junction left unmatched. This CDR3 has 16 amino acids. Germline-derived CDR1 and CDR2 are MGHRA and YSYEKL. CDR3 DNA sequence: TGCGCCAGCAGCCAATCGGGACAGGGGATTAATCAGCCCCAGCATTTT. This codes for CASSQSGQGINQPQHF.

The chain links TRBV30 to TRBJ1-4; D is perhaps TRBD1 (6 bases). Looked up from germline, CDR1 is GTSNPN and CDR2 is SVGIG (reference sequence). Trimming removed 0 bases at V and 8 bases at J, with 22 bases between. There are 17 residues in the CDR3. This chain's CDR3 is CAWSVRGFRTQGEKLFF. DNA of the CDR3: TGTGCCTGGAGTGTAAGGGGGTTTAGGACTCAAGGGGAAAAACTGTTTTTT.

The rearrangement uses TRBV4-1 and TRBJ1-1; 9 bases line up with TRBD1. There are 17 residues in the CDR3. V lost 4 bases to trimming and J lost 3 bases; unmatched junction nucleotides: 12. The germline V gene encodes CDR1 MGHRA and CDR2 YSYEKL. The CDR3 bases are TGCGCCAGCAGCCGATCGGGACAGGGTTTGGGGGACACTGAAGCTTTCTTT. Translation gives CASSRSGQGLGDTEAFF.

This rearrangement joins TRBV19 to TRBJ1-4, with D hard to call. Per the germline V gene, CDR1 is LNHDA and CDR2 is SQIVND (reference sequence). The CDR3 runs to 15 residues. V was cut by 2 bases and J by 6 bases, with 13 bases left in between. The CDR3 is CASSIHLGAYEKLFF. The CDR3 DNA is TGTGCCAGTAGTATACACTTGGGCGCCTATGAAAAACTGTTTTTT.

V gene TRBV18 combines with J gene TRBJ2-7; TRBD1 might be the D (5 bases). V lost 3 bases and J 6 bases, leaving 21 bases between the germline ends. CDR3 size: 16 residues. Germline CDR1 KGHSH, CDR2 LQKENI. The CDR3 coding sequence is TGTGCCAGCTCACCGTGTGGTCAGGGTTCCGGTCGCGAGCAGTACTTC. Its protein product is CASSPCGQGSGREQYF.

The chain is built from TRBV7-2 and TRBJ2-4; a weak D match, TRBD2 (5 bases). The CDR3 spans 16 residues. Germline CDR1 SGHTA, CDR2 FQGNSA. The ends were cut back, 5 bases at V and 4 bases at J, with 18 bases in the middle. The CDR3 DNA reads TGTGCCAGCAGCCCCTACCGGGGTGGGGTGAAAAACATTCAGTACTTC. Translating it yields CASSPYRGGVKNIQYF.

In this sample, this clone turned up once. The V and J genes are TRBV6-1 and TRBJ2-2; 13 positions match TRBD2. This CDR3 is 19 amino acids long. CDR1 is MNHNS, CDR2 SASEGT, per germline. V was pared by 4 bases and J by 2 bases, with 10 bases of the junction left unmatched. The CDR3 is CASSAHPGLAGLNTGELFF. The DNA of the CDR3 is TGTGCCAGCAGTGCTCACCCGGGACTAGCGGGGCTAAACACCGGGGAGCTGTTTTTT.

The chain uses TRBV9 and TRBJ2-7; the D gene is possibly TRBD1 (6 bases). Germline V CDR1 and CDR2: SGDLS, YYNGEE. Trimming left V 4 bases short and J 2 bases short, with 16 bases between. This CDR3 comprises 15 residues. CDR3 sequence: CASSITGTSTYEQYF. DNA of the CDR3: TGTGCCAGCAGCATTACAGGGACCTCCACCTACGAGCAGTACTTC. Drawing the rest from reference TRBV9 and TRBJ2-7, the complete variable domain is DSGVTQTPKHLITATGQRVTLRCSPRSGDLSVYWYQQSLDQGLQFLIQYYNGEERAKGNILERFSAQQFPDLHSELNLSSLELGDSALYFCASSITGTSTYEQYFGPGTRLTVT.

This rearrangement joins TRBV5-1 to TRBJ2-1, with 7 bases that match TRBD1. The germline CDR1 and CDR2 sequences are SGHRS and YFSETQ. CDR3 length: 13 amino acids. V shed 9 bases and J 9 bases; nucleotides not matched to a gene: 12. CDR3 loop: CATQRQGRSEQFF. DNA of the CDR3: TGCGCCACCCAGAGACAGGGAAGGAGTGAGCAGTTCTTC.

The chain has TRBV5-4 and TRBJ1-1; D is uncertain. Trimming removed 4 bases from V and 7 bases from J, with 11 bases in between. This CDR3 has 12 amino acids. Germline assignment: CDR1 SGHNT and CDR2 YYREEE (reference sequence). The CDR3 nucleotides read TGTGCCAGCAGCCTCGGTGGGCATGAAGCTTTCTTT. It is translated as CASSLGGHEAFF.

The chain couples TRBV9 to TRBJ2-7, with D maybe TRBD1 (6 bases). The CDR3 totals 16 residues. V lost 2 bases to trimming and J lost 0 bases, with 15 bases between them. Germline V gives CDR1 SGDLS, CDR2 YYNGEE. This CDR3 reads CASSVAPTDSSYEQYF. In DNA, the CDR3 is TGTGCCAGCAGCGTTGCGCCCACGGACAGCTCCTACGAGCAGTACTTC. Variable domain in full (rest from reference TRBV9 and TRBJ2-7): DSGVTQTPKHLITATGQRVTLRCSPRSGDLSVYWYQQSLDQGLQFLIQYYNGEERAKGNILERFSAQQFPDLHSELNLSSLELGDSALYFCASSVAPTDSSYEQYFGPGTRLTVT.

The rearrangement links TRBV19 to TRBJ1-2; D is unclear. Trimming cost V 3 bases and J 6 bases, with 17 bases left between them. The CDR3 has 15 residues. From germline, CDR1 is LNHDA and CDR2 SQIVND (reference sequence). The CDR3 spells CASSIWSVPLDGYTF. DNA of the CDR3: TGTGCCAGTAGTATCTGGTCAGTCCCTTTGGATGGCTACACCTTC.

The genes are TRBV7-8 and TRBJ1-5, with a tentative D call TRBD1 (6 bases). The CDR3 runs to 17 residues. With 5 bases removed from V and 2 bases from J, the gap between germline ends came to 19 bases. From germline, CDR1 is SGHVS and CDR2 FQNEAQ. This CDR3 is CASSAVHREQGNQPQHF. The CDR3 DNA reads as TGTGCCAGCAGCGCCGTACACAGGGAACAAGGCAATCAGCCCCAGCATTTT.

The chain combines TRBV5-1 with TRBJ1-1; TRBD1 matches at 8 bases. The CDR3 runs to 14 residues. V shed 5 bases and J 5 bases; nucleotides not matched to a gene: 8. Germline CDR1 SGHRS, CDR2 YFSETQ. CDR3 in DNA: TGCGCCAGCAGTAAAGACAGGGGAGGGACTGAAGCTTTCTTT. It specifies CASSKDRGGTEAFF.

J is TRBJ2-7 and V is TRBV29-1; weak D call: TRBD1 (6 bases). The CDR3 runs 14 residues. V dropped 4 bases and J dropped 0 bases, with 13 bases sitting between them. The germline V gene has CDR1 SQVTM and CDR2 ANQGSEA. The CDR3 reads CSVVRDTSSYEQYF. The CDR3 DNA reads TGCAGCGTTGTCCGGGACACGAGCTCCTACGAGCAGTACTTC.

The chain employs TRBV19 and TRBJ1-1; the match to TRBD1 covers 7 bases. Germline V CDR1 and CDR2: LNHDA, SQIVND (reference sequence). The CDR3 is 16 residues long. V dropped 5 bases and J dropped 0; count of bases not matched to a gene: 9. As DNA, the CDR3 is TGTGCCAGTAGTGGAGGCCTTGACAGGGTGAACACTGAAGCTTTCTTT. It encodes CASSGGLDRVNTEAFF.

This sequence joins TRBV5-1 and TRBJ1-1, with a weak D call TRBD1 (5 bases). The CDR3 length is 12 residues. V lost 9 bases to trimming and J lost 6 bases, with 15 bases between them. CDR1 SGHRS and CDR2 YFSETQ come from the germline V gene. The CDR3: CAIPEDTSEAFF. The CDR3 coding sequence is TGCGCCATACCAGAGGACACATCTGAAGCTTTCTTT.

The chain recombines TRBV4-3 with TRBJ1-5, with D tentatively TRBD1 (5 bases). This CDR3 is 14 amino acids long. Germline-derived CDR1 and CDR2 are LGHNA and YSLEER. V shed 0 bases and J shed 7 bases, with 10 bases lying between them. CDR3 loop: CASSQERGGQPQHF. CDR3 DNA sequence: TGCGCCAGCAGCCAAGAAAGGGGTGGGCAGCCCCAGCATTTT.

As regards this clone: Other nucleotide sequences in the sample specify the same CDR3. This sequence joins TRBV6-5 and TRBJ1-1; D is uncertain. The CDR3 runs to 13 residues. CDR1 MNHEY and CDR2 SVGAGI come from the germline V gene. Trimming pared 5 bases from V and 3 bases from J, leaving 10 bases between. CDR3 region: CASSPGGDTEAFF. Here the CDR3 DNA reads TGTGCCAGCAGTCCCGGCGGGGACACTGAAGCTTTCTTT.

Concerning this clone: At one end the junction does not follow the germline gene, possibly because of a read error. CDR3 in DNA: TGTGCCAGCAGCTTCCTCCCGACAGGGAATCACGCGGGTTATGGCTTC. Amino acids: CASSFLPTGNHAGYGF. The rearrangement joins TRBV11-3 to TRBJ2-4; 7 positions match TRBD1. The CDR3 length is 16 residues. Germline CDR1 reads SGHNT; CDR2 reads YENEEA. Full variable domain (remainder filled in from reference TRBV11-3 and TRBJ2-4): EAGVVQSPRYKIIEKKQPVAFWCNPISGHNTLYWYLQNLGQGPELLIRYENEEAVDDSQLPKDRFSAERLKGVDSTLKIQPAELGDSAVYLCASSFLPTGNHAGYGFGAGTRLSVL.

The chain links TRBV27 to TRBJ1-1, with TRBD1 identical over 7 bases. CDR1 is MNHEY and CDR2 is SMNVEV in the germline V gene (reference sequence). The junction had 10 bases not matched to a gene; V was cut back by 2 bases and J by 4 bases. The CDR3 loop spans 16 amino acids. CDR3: CASSLKGGWGFTEAFF. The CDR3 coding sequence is TGTGCCAGCAGTTTAAAAGGGGGCTGGGGTTTCACTGAAGCTTTCTTT.

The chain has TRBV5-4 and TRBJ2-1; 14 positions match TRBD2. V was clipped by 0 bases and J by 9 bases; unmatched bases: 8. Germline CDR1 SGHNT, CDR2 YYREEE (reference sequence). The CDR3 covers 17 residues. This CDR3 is CASSLEGLAGGLSEQFF. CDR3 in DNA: TGTGCCAGCAGCTTGGAAGGACTAGCGGGGGGTCTTAGTGAGCAGTTCTTC.